This section outlines one TCR beta chain sequence together with its context. Its cognate antigen is unknown. The data were obtained in a study of T cell responses to AZD1222 COVID-19 vaccine. Study findings and constraints: Most donors were white British, females outnumbered males, and clonal diversity was possibly underestimated.

Generated by immunoSEQ multiplex PCR, the TCRdb table keeps only in-frame clones and is missing some. The data show over 150,000 clones, with about 92% seen just once and roughly 4.4% held by the top ten. Germline lookup yields CDR1 MNHEY and CDR2 SVGAGI. J was trimmed by 2 bases and V by 2 bases; bases with no gene match: 0. CDR3 size: 14 residues. The clonotype comes from an adult in good health. Material: peripheral blood, obtained on day 0 of MenACWY control vaccination. V and J are TRBV6-5 and TRBJ2-7; 10 nucleotides line up with TRBD1. The CDR3 protein is CASSYGTGAYEQYF. CDR3 DNA sequence: TGTGCCAGCAGTTACGGGACAGGGGCCTACGAGCAGTACTTC.